This T cell receptor beta chain was captured by sequencing in a study of blood T cell repertoires in COVID-19. Across the study: Acute and convalescent COVID-19 specimens originated in the United States, Italy and Spain. PBMCs, B-cell-depleted T cells, or T cells were the source of the cDNA or gDNA that made up the material.

The authors' processing: Scientists estimated how many nucleated cells there were by amplifying reference gene primers. Clones were read by immunoSEQ multiplex PCR, and TCRdb kept only the in-frame ones, dropping some. V and J calls and clone size follow that table, whereas D and trimming were derived from the DNA. Of under 400,000 clones in the sample, 85% to 90% were seen once. V dropped 3 bases and J dropped 5; count of bases not matched to a gene: 10. Germline V gene sequence: CDR1 MDHEN, CDR2 SYDVKM. The CDR3 contains 16 residues. Sequencing was carried out using peripheral blood. This chain connects TRBV28 to TRBJ1-3; 7 nucleotides align to TRBD1. This clonotype was obtained from a man between 18 and 29 years old with active or convalescent COVID-19. CDR3 nucleotides: TGTGCCAGCAGTTTTGCTGCAGGGGGAAGAAGAAACACCATATATTTT. Encoded protein: CASSFAAGGRRNTIYF.